The text below deals with one T cell receptor beta chain. Its antigen remains unknown. The CDR3 is 16 residues long. Germline CDR1 MNHNS, CDR2 SASEGT. Trimming left V 7 bases short and J 0 bases short, with 16 bases between. This sample is drawn from a study of T cells in Graves' hyperthyroidism and ophthalmopathy. Overall study findings and caveats: Ophthalmopathy was separated from stable hyperthyroidism by a 13 V-J model.

The source material, RNA transcripts, was used to amplify TCR beta CDR3 regions. The TCR CDR3 first-round RT-PCR relied on the HTBI primer set. Using its own MiXCR run on the multiplex PCR reads, TCRdb lists one record per CDR3 protein. The sample lists 110,000 to 150,000 distinct CDR3 sequences; roughly a fifth were seen once. The sequencing sample was made of blood. The chain has TRBV6-1 and TRBJ2-1, with D perhaps assigned TRBD1 or TRBD2 (6 bases each). This clonotype was obtained from a woman aged 45 to 65 with Graves' hyperthyroidism that later progressed to Graves' ophthalmopathy. The CDR3 sequence is CASNLFRGPSYNEQFF. In DNA form, the CDR3 reads TGTGCCAGCAACCTTTTTCGGGGGCCCTCCTACAATGAGCAGTTCTTC.